The clone carrying this T cell receptor (beta chain) showed up just a few times. Its antigen is currently unknown. The data originate from a study of T cell responses to AZD1222 COVID-19 vaccine. Study outcomes and limitations: The donors showed a predominance of white British ancestry and of females, with possible underestimation of clonal diversity. Spike-specific TCR breadth and depth rose after two AZD1222 doses.

Clones were sequenced by immunoSEQ multiplex PCR, and TCRdb holds only the in-frame ones, with some missing. This sample has around 100,000 clones, with approximately 87% found just once. Unmatched junction bases numbered 9, after V lost 3 bases and J lost 1 base. This CDR3 has 16 amino acids. Germline V gene lookup returns CDR1 MGHRA and CDR2 YSYEKL. The J gene is TRBJ2-7, the V gene TRBV4-1; 7 positions match TRBD2. The sequencing used peripheral blood, collected on day 0 of MenACWY control vaccination. This sequence originates from an adult in good health. The CDR3 loop reads CASSHRPASGSYEQYF. The DNA of the CDR3 is TGCGCCAGCAGCCATCGACCGGCTAGCGGATCCTACGAGCAGTACTTC.